This TCR beta chain was recorded in a study of cytomegalovirus exposure and HLA in healthy donors. Turning to the study itself: The study placed approximately 78% of its approximately 360 genotyped donors in the Caucasian-associated ancestry cluster.

From germline, CDR1 is SGHNT and CDR2 YYREEE (reference sequence). V shed 2 bases, J shed 3 bases, and the junction held 5 bases outside the gene matches. This CDR3 is built from 14 residues. With regard to this clone: Antigen unknown.

The study's findings and limits: As a later analysis showed, several of the most significant clusters appeared to be linked to common viral pathogens. Three chains tied to CMV proved CMV antigen-specific in vitro.

The PCR employed 60 Vbeta primers together with 13 Jbeta primers. Libraries were prepared by immunoSEQ multiplex PCR; TCRdb keeps only in-frame clonotypes and omits some of them. The sample has fewer than 250,000 clones; about 80% are singletons. The sequenced sample consisted of PBMCs. The chain joins TRBV5-4 to TRBJ2-7; TRBD2 agrees at 7 bases. This TCR was recovered from a young man in good health and CMV-seronegative. In DNA, the CDR3 is TGTGCCAGCAGCTTACCCGGGGGGAACTACGAGCAGTACTTC. Its protein is CASSLPGGNYEQYF.